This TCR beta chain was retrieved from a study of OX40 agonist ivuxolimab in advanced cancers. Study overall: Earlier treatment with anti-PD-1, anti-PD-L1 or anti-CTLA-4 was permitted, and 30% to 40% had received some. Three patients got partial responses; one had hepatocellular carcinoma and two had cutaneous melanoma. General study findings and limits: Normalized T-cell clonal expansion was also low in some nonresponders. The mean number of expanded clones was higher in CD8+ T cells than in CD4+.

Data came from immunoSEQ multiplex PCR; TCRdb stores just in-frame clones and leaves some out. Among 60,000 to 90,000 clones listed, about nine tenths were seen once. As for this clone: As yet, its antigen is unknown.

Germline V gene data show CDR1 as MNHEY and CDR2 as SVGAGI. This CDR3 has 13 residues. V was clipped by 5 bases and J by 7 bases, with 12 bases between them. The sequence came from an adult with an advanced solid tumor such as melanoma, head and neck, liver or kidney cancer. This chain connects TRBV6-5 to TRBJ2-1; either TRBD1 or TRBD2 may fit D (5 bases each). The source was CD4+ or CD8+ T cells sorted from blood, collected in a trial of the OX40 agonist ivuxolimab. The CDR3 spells CASSTGRSNEQFF. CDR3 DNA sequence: TGTGCCAGCAGTACGGGACGGTCGAATGAGCAGTTCTTC.